This is a list of T cell receptor beta chains from one sample in a study of CD8 T cells in Susac syndrome. TCRdb reprocessed the immunoSEQ multiplex PCR reads via MiXCR and lists one record per CDR3 protein. The sample carries under 200,000 distinct CDR3 sequences, 85% to 95% recorded once. Material for sequencing was CD4+ T cells from PBMCs. The receptors derive from a human donor with Susac syndrome. Each CDR3 is given with its conserved first and last residue. The order of the fields is clone size, V gene, J gene, D gene, CDR3 DNA, CDR3 protein. The D gene is left open where the match is weak. Size is stated for part of the rows, as once, few or many counts, or as a class when the clone is expanded.

once,TRBV15,TRBJ1-4,NA,TGTGCCACTAGGGCAGGGGTAAATGAAAAACTGTTTTTT,CATRAGVNEKLFF
NA,TRBV4-3,TRBJ1-1,NA,TGCGCCAGCAGCCAAGATCCCACAGGGATGGGCACTGAAGCTTTCTTT,CASSQDPTGMGTEAFF
NA,TRBV2,TRBJ1-2,TRBD1,TGTGCCAGCAGTGAGCAGGGGGCGGATGGCTACACCTTC,CASSEQGADGYTF
NA,TRBV7-9,TRBJ1-1,NA,TGTGCCAGCAGCCCTAATTCACAGGGATGGAACACTGAAGCTTTCTTT,CASSPNSQGWNTEAFF
NA,TRBV30,TRBJ1-1,TRBD1,TGTGCCTGGAGTGTCTCCCGGACAGGGTTGGCGGACACTGAAGCTTTCTTT,CAWSVSRTGLADTEAFF
NA,TRBV20-1,TRBJ1-2,NA,TGCAGTGCTCCGATAGGAGCGGCCTATGGCTACACCTTC,CSAPIGAAYGYTF
NA,TRBV29-1,TRBJ1-2,NA,TGCAGCGTTCAGGACAGTCATGGCTACACCTTC,CSVQDSHGYTF
NA,TRBV29-1,TRBJ2-1,TRBD2,TGCAGCGCCGGGGCAAAGCGGGGTTACAATGAGCAGTTCTTC,CSAGAKRGYNEQFF
NA,TRBV15,TRBJ1-3,NA,TGTGCCACCAGCAGGGGAGGACACTCCGGAAACACCATATATTTT,CATSRGGHSGNTIYF
NA,TRBV6-1,TRBJ2-7,TRBD1,TGTGCCAGCAGGGGGACAGAGAGCTACGAGCAGTACTTC,CASRGTESYEQYF
once,TRBV2,TRBJ1-1,TRBD1,TGTGCCAGCAGTTACAGGGGGAGCGACACTGAAGCTTTCTTT,CASSYRGSDTEAFF
NA,TRBV4-2,TRBJ2-5,NA,TGTGCCAGCACGGGGGCTGGCCAAGAGACCCAGTACTTC,CASTGAGQETQYF
NA,TRBV3-1,TRBJ1-1,TRBD1,TGTGCCAGCAGCCAACGGACAGGGCCGAACACTGAAGCTTTCTTT,CASSQRTGPNTEAFF
NA,TRBV29-1,TRBJ1-1,NA,TGCAGCGGGGTGGACAACCCTACTGAAGCTTTCTTT,CSGVDNPTEAFF
NA,TRBV30,TRBJ2-6,TRBD1,TGTGCCTGGACTAAAGACAGGGGAAGATCAAGCGTCCTGACTTTC,CAWTKDRGRSSVLTF
NA,TRBV14,TRBJ2-7,NA,TGTGCCAGCAGCCCCCGGGACAACTCCTACGAGCAGTACTTC,CASSPRDNSYEQYF
NA,TRBV7-8,TRBJ2-1,TRBD2,TGTGCCAGCAGCTTCCGTCCCGGGACTAGCGGGGGCCTCAGGGGTGAGCAGTTCTTC,CASSFRPGTSGGLRGEQFF
NA,TRBV5-1,TRBJ2-7,TRBD1,TGCGCCAGCAGCTGGGACTTGACAGGGGCCGGCGAGCAGTACTTC,CASSWDLTGAGEQYF
NA,TRBV6-5,TRBJ2-6,TRBD1,TGTGCCAGCAGTTACGGACAGGGTGCCGGGGCCAACGTCCTGACTTTC,CASSYGQGAGANVLTF
NA,TRBV29-1,TRBJ1-2,NA,TGCAGCGTTGGAGTGGAGGATGGCTACACCTTC,CSVGVEDGYTF
NA,TRBV7-9,TRBJ2-1,NA,TGTGCCAGCAGCTTATTTCTAGACAGTAACAATGAGCAGTTCTTC,CASSLFLDSNNEQFF
NA,TRBV28,TRBJ1-1,NA,TGTGCCAGCAGCATACCGGGACAAGGGAAATCTGAAGCTTTCTTT,CASSIPGQGKSEAFF
NA,TRBV5-1,TRBJ1-4,TRBD1,TGCGCCAGCAGCAACGACAGGGTTGAAAAACTGTTTTTT,CASSNDRVEKLFF
NA,TRBV5-6,TRBJ2-7,NA,TGTGCCAGCAGCCCAATGTCAAGTCTGGGTGAGCAGTACTTC,CASSPMSSLGEQYF
NA,TRBV29-1,TRBJ1-4,NA,TGCAGCCTGGTCGAAGGGAGGCTAACAACTAATGAAAAACTGTTTTTT,CSLVEGRLTTNEKLFF
NA,TRBV5-1,TRBJ1-6,NA,TGCGCCAGCAGCTTGGACGGCCAAAATTCACCCCTCCACTTT,CASSLDGQNSPLHF
NA,TRBV11-3,TRBJ1-1,NA,TGTGCCAGCAGCTTAGATTCAGGGGCCACTGAAGCTTTCTTT,CASSLDSGATEAFF
NA,TRBV6-5,TRBJ1-5,NA,TGTGCCAGCAGGCCATTCGGACAGCTAGAGCCCCAGCATTTT,CASRPFGQLEPQHF